This entry lists 26 T cell receptor beta chains sequenced from one sample in a study of blood T cell repertoires in COVID-19 (dated by TCRdb to the early 2020s). The library was prepared using the immunoSEQ multiplex PCR assay. Imported from immuneACCESS, the table was reduced by TCRdb to in-frame sequences with V and J called. These copies leave out some clones; in studies compared against another copy, an unresolved V gene accounts for under half, and the cause of the remainder is not known. This sample gives over 350,000 clones in total; around nine tenths of them show up just once. The ten most abundant clones make up 10% of the sample. The sample taken for sequencing was PBMCs or T cells enriched from blood (not recorded which). These receptors all stem from a woman between 50 and 59 years old who had recovered from COVID-19.

J is TRBJ2-3 and V is TRBV4-1, with 8 bases that match TRBD2. In germline, CDR1 is MGHRA, CDR2 YSYEKL. V was pared by 0 bases and J by 10 bases, with 15 bases of the junction left unmatched. The CDR3 length is 17 residues. The CDR3 loop is CASSQDLSTSDARAQYF. The CDR3 coding sequence is TGCGCCAGCAGCCAAGATCTGTCGACTAGCGATGCCCGCGCGCAGTATTTT.

The chain joins TRBV29-1 to TRBJ1-2, with D possibly matching TRBD1 (6 bases). V was cut by 3 bases and J by 3 bases, with 11 bases left in between. Per the germline V gene, CDR1 is SQVTM and CDR2 is ANQGSEA. The CDR3 extends over 13 amino acids. The CDR3: CSVDGRGDYGYTF. The CDR3 DNA is TGCAGCGTTGACGGCAGGGGAGACTATGGCTACACCTTC.

The J gene is TRBJ1-6, the V gene TRBV7-9, with 9 bases fitting TRBD1. The V segment lost 6 bases and the J segment 7 bases; nucleotides outside the gene matches: 10. The germline V gene has CDR1 SEHNR and CDR2 FQNEAQ (reference sequence). CDR3 length: 16 amino acids. The CDR3: CASSLTTGTGNSPLHF. The CDR3 bases are TGTGCCAGCAGTTTAACAACCGGGACAGGGAATTCACCCCTCCACTTT. The full variable domain, with the rest looked up from reference TRBV7-9 and TRBJ1-6, is DTGVSQNPRHKITKRGQNVTFRCDPISEHNRLYWYRQTLGQGPEFLTYFQNEAQLEKSRLLSDRFSAERPKGSFSTLEIQRTEQGDSAMYLCASSLTTGTGNSPLHFGNGTRLTVT.

A single count supports this clone. The chain joins TRBV11-2 to TRBJ2-7; D possibly corresponds to TRBD2 (6 bases). The CDR3 is 14 residues long. The germline CDR1 and CDR2 sequences are SGHAT and FQNNGV. V lost 4 bases and J lost 2, with 12 bases in between. The DNA of the CDR3 is TGTGCCAGCAGCTCTTCCGGGACTGCCTACGAGCAGTACTTC. It specifies CASSSSGTAYEQYF.

The CDR3 nucleotides read TGTGCCAGCAGTTACTCGAGGAACACTGAAGCTTTCTTT. Translated, it gives CASSYSRNTEAFF. V gene TRBV6-5 combines with J gene TRBJ1-1; D gene uncertain. Per the germline V gene, CDR1 is MNHEY and CDR2 is SVGAGI. This CDR3 is built from 13 residues. V shed 0 bases and J shed 1 base, with 3 bases lying between them.

This rearrangement joins TRBV10-3 to TRBJ2-2; TRBD1 agrees at 7 bases. The ends lost 5 bases at V and 7 bases at J; junction bases unmatched: 10. Germline V gene sequence: CDR1 ENHRY, CDR2 SYGVKD. The CDR3 consists of 15 residues. The CDR3: CAISRTGTPSGELFF. CDR3 sequence (DNA): TGTGCCATCAGTCGGACAGGAACCCCCAGCGGGGAGCTGTTTTTT.

The V gene is TRBV27, the J gene TRBJ2-3; D perhaps matches TRBD2 (5 bases). This CDR3 has 15 amino acids. CDR1 and CDR2 from the germline V gene are MNHEY and SMNVEV (reference sequence). V dropped 4 bases and J dropped 0 bases, with 11 bases sitting between them. CDR3 nucleotide sequence: TGTGCCAGCAGTTCTGTAGCGTTGAGCACAGATACGCAGTATTTT. Translated, it gives CASSSVALSTDTQYF.

The chain is built from TRBV4-3 and TRBJ2-7, with TRBD1 matching over 7 bases. Germline V CDR1 and CDR2: LGHNA, YSLEER. The length of the CDR3 is 14 residues. V was clipped by 0 bases and J by 4 bases; unmatched bases: 3. The CDR3 coding sequence is TGCGCCAGCAGCCAAGATAGGGGGCAGTACGAGCAGTACTTC. Protein: CASSQDRGQYEQYF.

The rearrangement links TRBV19 to TRBJ1-1; D is uncertain. Germline CDR1 and CDR2: LNHDA and SQIVND (reference sequence). The V gene lost 6 bases and the J gene lost 0 bases, with 23 bases spanning the gap. The length of the CDR3 is 18 residues. CDR3 in amino acids: CASSPTATRAELNTEAFF. CDR3 nucleotides: TGTGCCAGTAGCCCCACAGCGACGCGGGCGGAATTGAACACTGAAGCTTTCTTT.

This clone has just one count. V gene TRBV4-2 combines with J gene TRBJ1-2, with D perhaps TRBD1 (5 bases). The CDR3 runs 20 residues. V was pared by 2 bases and J by 0 bases, with 25 bases between. Germline CDR1 LGHNA, CDR2 YNFKEQ. The chain's CDR3 is CASSQPLGGAQPHSNYGYTF. CDR3 sequence (DNA): TGTGCCAGCAGCCAACCCCTGGGGGGTGCCCAGCCCCATTCTAACTATGGCTACACCTTC.

This chain links TRBV27 with TRBJ2-1; 10 nucleotides align to TRBD1. Per the germline V gene, CDR1 is MNHEY and CDR2 is SMNVEV (reference sequence). This CDR3 spans 14 amino acids. V gave up 6 bases and J gave up 7 bases; unmatched junction bases: 6. Here the CDR3 DNA reads TGTGCCAGCAGCAGGACAGGGGGTGGGAATGAGCAGTTCTTC. This codes for CASSRTGGGNEQFF.

Of note for this clone: Other DNA sequences from this sample encode an identical CDR3 as well. The chain links TRBV5-6 to TRBJ2-7; 8 bases are a match to TRBD1. The CDR3 spans 14 residues. Trimming cost V 2 bases and J 4 bases; bases outside gene matches: 5. The germline V gene has CDR1 SGHDT and CDR2 YYEEEE. The chain's CDR3 is CASSFGTGSYEQYF. The CDR3 nucleotides are TGTGCCAGCAGCTTCGGGACAGGCTCGTACGAGCAGTACTTC.

The J gene is TRBJ1-5, the V gene TRBV15, with a weak D call TRBD1 (5 bases). Trimming cost V 0 bases and J 9 bases, with 6 bases left between them. Germline lookup yields CDR1 LNHNV and CDR2 YYDKDF (reference sequence). This CDR3 has 12 amino acids. The CDR3 DNA sequence: TGTGCCACCAGCAGAGATCAGGGGCCCCAGCATTTT. Translation gives CATSRDQGPQHF.

The J gene is TRBJ1-1, the V gene TRBV11-1; 8 bases agree with TRBD1. With 5 bases clipped from V and 4 bases from J, the junction kept 6 bases outside the gene matches. The CDR3 covers 14 residues. Germline assignment: CDR1 SGHAT and CDR2 FQDESV (reference sequence). CDR3 region: CASSIQGATTEAFF. DNA for the CDR3: TGTGCCAGCAGCATCCAGGGGGCTACCACTGAAGCTTTCTTT.

The chain joins TRBV28 to TRBJ1-5; D not resolved. Germline CDR1 and CDR2: MDHEN and SYDVKM. This CDR3 is built from 14 residues. With 6 bases removed from V and 3 bases from J, the gap between germline ends came to 12 bases. CDR3: CASRSTEFNQPQHF. The CDR3 nucleotides are TGTGCCAGCAGGTCAACAGAATTCAATCAGCCCCAGCATTTT. The full variable domain, completed using reference TRBV28 and TRBJ1-5, is DVKVTQSSRYLVKRTGEKVFLECVQDMDHENMFWYRQDPGLGLRLIYFSYDVKMKEKGDIPEGYSVSREKKERFSLILESASTNQTSMYLCASRSTEFNQPQHFGDGTRLSIL.

The rearrangement joins TRBV7-2 to TRBJ2-7; D remains unclear. The CDR3 is 15 amino acids. V lost 1 base and J 1 base, leaving 11 bases between the germline ends. Germline CDR1 and CDR2: SGHTA and FQGNSA. CDR3 loop: CASSLGRSPSYEQYF. CDR3 coding DNA: TGTGCCAGCAGCTTAGGGCGGAGTCCTTCCTACGAGCAGTACTTC.

This chain uses TRBV7-9 with TRBJ1-1; D is perhaps TRBD1 (5 bases). The germline V and J ends were trimmed by 5 bases and 4 bases, with 26 bases remaining between them. The CDR3 covers 18 residues. Germline lookup yields CDR1 SEHNR and CDR2 FQNEAQ (reference sequence). CDR3 residues: CASSIDARGGADGTEAFF. The CDR3 DNA reads TGTGCCAGCAGCATCGATGCGCGTGGAGGGGCTGATGGCACTGAAGCTTTCTTT. Full variable domain (outside the CDR3, taken from reference TRBV7-9 and TRBJ1-1): DTGVSQNPRHKITKRGQNVTFRCDPISEHNRLYWYRQTLGQGPEFLTYFQNEAQLEKSRLLSDRFSAERPKGSFSTLEIQRTEQGDSAMYLCASSIDARGGADGTEAFFGQGTRLTVV.

Details on this clone: The same CDR3 is also encoded by other DNA sequences in this sample. The chain employs TRBV19 and TRBJ1-2, with D unresolved. This CDR3 spans 11 amino acids. The germline gives CDR1 LNHDA, CDR2 SQIVND (reference sequence). Trimming took 3 bases from V and 8 from J, leaving 7 bases between them. The DNA of the CDR3 is TGTGCCAGTAGTATTGGGCGCGGCTACACCTTC. Translating gives CASSIGRGYTF.

The chain combines TRBV4-1 with TRBJ2-3; possible D gene TRBD2, 5 bases. In germline, CDR1 is MGHRA, CDR2 YSYEKL. Trimming removed 0 bases at V and 0 bases at J, with 13 bases between. The CDR3 loop spans 17 amino acids. The CDR3, as DNA: TGCGCCAGCAGCCAAGATCCGACGGGGTCTAGCACAGATACGCAGTATTTT. Its translation: CASSQDPTGSSTDTQYF.

For this clone: This CDR3 is also generated by other DNA sequences in the sample. The J gene is TRBJ1-3, the V gene TRBV19; tentatively, D is TRBD1 (5 bases). V gave up 3 bases and J gave up 0 bases, with 6 bases separating them. The CDR3 is 14 amino acids. In germline, CDR1 is LNHDA, CDR2 SQIVND (reference sequence). This CDR3 reads CASSIGGSGNTIYF. The DNA of the CDR3 is TGTGCCAGTAGTATCGGGGGCTCTGGAAACACCATATATTTT.

The chain is built from TRBV4-1 and TRBJ1-5; 9 nucleotides agree with TRBD1. Trimming removed 4 bases from V and 0 bases from J; junction bases left unmatched: 1. Germline V gives CDR1 MGHRA, CDR2 YSYEKL. The CDR3 is 15 residues long. This CDR3 is CASSRTGDSNQPQHF. DNA of the CDR3: TGCGCCAGCAGCCGGACAGGGGATAGCAATCAGCCCCAGCATTTT.

The V and J genes are TRBV28 and TRBJ1-2; 7 bases align to TRBD1. The germline gives CDR1 MDHEN, CDR2 SYDVKM. The CDR3 is 13 residues long. Unmatched junction bases numbered 9, after V lost 5 bases and J lost 9 bases. The CDR3 reads CASSPSGTARYTF. The CDR3 DNA follows: TGTGCCAGCAGTCCCTCCGGGACAGCCCGCTACACCTTC.

This clone showed up just a few times. The J gene is TRBJ1-4, the V gene TRBV4-1, with TRBD1 as a possible D gene (6 bases). Germline V gives CDR1 MGHRA, CDR2 YSYEKL. V dropped 0 bases and J dropped 7 bases, with 18 bases sitting between them. There are 17 residues in the CDR3. The CDR3 DNA is TGCGCCAGCAGCCAAGAAATTACTGGGACAAGGCGTGAAAAACTGTTTTTT. Its translation is CASSQEITGTRREKLFF.

The V and J genes are TRBV4-1 and TRBJ2-1, with 7 bases lining up with TRBD2. CDR3 length: 16 amino acids. Trimming at V came to 4 bases and at J to 0 bases, leaving 6 bases not matched to a gene. From germline, CDR1 is MGHRA and CDR2 YSYEKL. DNA of the CDR3: TGCGCCAGCAGCCCGTCTGGCGGGAGCTCCTACAATGAGCAGTTCTTC. It specifies CASSPSGGSSYNEQFF.

This clone was seen just once. This chain joins TRBV5-8 and TRBJ1-5; D might be TRBD1 (6 bases). Trimming left V 6 bases short and J 3 bases short, with 19 bases between. From germline, CDR1 is SGHTS and CDR2 YDEGEE. The CDR3 is made up of 16 amino acids. CDR3 nucleotide sequence: TGTGCCAGCACCATGGGGTGGACAGTGCTCAATCAGCCCCAGCATTTT. It codes for CASTMGWTVLNQPQHF.

CDR3 nucleotide sequence: TGTGCCAGTCGAAAGAGACCCGGGACTGGGGCAGTTAATGAGCAGTTCTTC. It is translated as CASRKRPGTGAVNEQFF. The rearrangement links TRBV19 to TRBJ2-1; tentatively, D is TRBD2 (6 bases). Looked up from germline, CDR1 is LNHDA and CDR2 is SQIVND (reference sequence). The CDR3 runs 17 residues. Trimming pared 8 bases from V and 7 bases from J, leaving 27 bases between.